This T cell receptor (beta chain) was obtained from a study of CD8+ T cells in alopecia areata. For this clone: Its antigen is undetermined.

Overall study results and limits: More clonal than normal scalp was lesional scalp, particularly alopecia totalis/universalis. Scalp sample data also include resident alphabeta T cells from normal skin. With patients, TCR sharing proved less clear than in mice, a difference possibly related to HLA.

Once RNA had been extracted, it was reverse transcribed into cDNA to act as the sequencing template. The data were produced by immunoSEQ multiplex PCR, yet TCRdb's version contains in-frame clones alone and is incomplete. Seen here are tens of thousands of clones, roughly 46% observed once, and the top ten hold just over 50%. The V and J ends lost 2 bases and 2 bases respectively, with 6 bases between them. Germline CDR1 reads MNHEY; CDR2 reads SMNVEV (reference sequence). CDR3 length: 13 amino acids. Collection of lesional scalp punch biopsies and peripheral blood was performed in alopecia areata patients.

This TCR derives from a human donor with alopecia areata. The chain joins TRBV27 to TRBJ2-5; D remains unclear. Specimen: NKG2D-low CD8+ T cells sorted from blood. The CDR3 spells CASSLGVQETQYF. The CDR3 nucleotides are TGTGCCAGCAGTTTAGGGGTACAAGAGACCCAGTACTTC.